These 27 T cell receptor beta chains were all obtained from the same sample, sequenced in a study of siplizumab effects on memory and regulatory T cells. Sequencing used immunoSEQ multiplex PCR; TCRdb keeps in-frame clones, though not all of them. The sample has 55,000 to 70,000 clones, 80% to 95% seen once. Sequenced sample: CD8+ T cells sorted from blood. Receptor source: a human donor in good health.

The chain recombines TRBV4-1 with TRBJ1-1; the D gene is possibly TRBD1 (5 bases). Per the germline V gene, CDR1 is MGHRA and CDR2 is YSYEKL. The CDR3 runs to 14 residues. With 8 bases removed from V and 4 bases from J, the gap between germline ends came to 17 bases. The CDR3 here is CASGTTVAPTEAFF. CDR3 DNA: TGCGCCAGCGGAACGACAGTGGCCCCCACTGAAGCTTTCTTT.

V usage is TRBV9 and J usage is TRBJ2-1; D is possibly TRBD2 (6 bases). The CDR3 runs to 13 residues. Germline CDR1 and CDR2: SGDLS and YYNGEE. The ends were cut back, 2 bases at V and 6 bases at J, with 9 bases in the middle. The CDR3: CASSVGGGNEQFF. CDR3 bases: TGTGCCAGCAGCGTCGGGGGAGGCAATGAGCAGTTCTTC.

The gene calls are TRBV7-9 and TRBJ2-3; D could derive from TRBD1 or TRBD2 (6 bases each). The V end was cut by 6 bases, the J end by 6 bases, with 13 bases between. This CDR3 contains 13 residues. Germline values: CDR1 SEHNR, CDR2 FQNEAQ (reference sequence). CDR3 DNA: TGTGCCAGCAGAGGGGGGCGGGACGATACGCAGTATTTT. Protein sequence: CASRGGRDDTQYF.

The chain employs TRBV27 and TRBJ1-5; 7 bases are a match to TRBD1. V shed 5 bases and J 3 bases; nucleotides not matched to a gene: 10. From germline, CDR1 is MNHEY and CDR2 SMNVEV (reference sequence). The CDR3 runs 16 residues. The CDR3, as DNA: TGTGCCAGCAGTACTACACCGGGACAGCACAATCAGCCCCAGCATTTT. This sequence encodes CASSTTPGQHNQPQHF.

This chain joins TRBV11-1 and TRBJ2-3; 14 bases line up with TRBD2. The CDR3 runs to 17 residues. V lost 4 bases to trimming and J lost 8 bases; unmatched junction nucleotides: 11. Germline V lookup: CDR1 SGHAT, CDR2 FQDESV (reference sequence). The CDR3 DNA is TGTGCCAGCAGCTCTTGGACTAGCGGGAGGCCCGTGGGTACGCAGTATTTT. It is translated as CASSSWTSGRPVGTQYF.

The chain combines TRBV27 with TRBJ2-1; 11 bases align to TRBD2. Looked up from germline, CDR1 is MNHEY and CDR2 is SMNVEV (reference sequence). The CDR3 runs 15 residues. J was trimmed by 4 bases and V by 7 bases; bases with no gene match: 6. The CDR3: CASNHGTSGYNEQFF. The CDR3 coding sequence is TGTGCCAGCAATCACGGGACTAGCGGTTACAATGAGCAGTTCTTC.

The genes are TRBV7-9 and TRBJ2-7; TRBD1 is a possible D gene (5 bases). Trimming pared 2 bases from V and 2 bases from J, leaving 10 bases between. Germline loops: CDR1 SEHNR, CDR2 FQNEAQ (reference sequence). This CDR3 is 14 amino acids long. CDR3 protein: CASSLIQGPYEQYF. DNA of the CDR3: TGTGCCAGCAGCTTAATCCAGGGCCCCTACGAGCAGTACTTC.

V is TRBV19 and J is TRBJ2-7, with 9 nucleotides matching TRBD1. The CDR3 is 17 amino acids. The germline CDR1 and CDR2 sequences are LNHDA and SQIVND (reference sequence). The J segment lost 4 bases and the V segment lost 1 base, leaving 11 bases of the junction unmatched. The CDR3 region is CASSIGSGGQGIYEQYF. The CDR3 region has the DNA TGTGCCAGTAGTATAGGGTCTGGCGGACAGGGGATATACGAGCAGTACTTC.

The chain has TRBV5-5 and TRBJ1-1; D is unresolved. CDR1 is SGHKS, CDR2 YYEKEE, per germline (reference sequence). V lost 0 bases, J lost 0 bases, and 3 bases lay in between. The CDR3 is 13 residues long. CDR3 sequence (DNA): TGTGCCAGCAGCTTGGATATGAACACTGAAGCTTTCTTT. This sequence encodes CASSLDMNTEAFF.

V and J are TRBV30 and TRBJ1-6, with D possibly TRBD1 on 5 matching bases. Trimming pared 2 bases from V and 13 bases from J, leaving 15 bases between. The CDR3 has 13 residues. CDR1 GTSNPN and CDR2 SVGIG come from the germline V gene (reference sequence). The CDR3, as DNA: TGTGCCTGGAGTCTCCGGGACTTTCAGCCCCTCCACTTT. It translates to CAWSLRDFQPLHF. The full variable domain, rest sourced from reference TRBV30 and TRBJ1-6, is SQTIHQWPATLVQPVGSPLSLECTVEGTSNPNLYWYRQAAGRGLQLLFYSVGIGQISSEVPQNLSASRPQDRQFILSSKKLLLSDSGFYLCAWSLRDFQPLHFGNGTRLTVT.

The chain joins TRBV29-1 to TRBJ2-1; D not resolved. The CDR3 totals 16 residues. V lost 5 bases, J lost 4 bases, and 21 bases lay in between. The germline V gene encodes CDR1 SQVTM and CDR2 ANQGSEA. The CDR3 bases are TGCAGCGTTTTTCCCCCGCGAAACAACATTTACAATGAGCAGTTCTTC. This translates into CSVFPPRNNIYNEQFF.

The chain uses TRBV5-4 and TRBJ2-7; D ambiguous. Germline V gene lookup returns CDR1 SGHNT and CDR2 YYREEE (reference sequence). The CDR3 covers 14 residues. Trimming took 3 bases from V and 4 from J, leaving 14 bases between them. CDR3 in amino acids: CASSSEFVGYEQYF. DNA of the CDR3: TGTGCCAGCAGCTCCGAATTCGTTGGGTACGAGCAGTACTTC.

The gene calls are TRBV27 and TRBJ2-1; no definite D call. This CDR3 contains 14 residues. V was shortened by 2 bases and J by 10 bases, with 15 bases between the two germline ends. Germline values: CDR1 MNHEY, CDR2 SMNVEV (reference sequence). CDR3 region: CASSLQIESGEQFF. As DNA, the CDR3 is TGTGCCAGCAGTTTACAGATTGAAAGTGGCGAGCAGTTCTTC.

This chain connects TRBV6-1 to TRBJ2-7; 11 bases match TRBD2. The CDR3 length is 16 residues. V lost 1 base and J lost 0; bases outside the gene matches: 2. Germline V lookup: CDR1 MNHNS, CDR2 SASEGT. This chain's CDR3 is CASSEDGTSGSYEQYF. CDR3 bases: TGTGCCAGCAGTGAAGACGGGACTAGCGGCTCCTACGAGCAGTACTTC.

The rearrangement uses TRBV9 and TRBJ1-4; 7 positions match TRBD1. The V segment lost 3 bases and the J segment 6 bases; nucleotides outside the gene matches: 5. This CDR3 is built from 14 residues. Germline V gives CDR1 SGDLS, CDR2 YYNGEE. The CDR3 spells CASSERDRDEKLFF. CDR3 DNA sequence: TGTGCCAGCAGCGAGAGAGACAGGGATGAAAAACTGTTTTTT.

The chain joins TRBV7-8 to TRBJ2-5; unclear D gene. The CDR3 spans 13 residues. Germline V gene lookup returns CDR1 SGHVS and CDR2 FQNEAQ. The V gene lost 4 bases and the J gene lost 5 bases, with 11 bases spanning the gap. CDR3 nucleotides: TGTGCCAGCAGCTCCAAAGTGTGGGAGACCCAGTACTTC. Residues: CASSSKVWETQYF.

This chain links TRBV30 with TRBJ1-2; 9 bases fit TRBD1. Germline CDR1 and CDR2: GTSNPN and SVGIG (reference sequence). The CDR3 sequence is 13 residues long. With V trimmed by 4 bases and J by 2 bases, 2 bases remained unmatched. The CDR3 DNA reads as TGTGCCTGGAAGGGACAGGGCAACTATGGCTACACCTTC. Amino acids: CAWKGQGNYGYTF.

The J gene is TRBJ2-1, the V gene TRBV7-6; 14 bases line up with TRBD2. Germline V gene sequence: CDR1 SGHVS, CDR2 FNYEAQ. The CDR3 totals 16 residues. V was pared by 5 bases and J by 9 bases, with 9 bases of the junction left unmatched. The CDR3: CASSNPGLAGDPEQFF. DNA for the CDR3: TGTGCCAGCAGCAATCCGGGACTAGCGGGAGACCCTGAGCAGTTCTTC. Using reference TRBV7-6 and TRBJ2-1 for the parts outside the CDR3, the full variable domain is GAGVSQSPRYKVTKRGQDVALRCDPISGHVSLYWYRQALGQGPEFLTYFNYEAQQDKSGLPNDRFSAERPEGSISTLTIQRTEQRDSAMYRCASSNPGLAGDPEQFFGPGTRLTVL.

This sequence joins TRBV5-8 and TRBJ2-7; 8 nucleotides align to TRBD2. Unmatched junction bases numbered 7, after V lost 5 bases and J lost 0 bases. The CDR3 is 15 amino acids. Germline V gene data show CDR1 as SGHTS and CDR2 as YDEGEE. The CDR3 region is CASSSGLGSSYEQYF. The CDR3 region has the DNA TGTGCCAGCAGTTCGGGACTAGGGTCCTCCTACGAGCAGTACTTC. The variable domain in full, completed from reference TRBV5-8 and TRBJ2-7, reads EAGVTQSPTHLIKTRGQQATLRCSPISGHTSVYWYQQALGLGLQFLLWYDEGEERNRGNFPPRFSGRQFPNYSSELNVNALELEDSALYLCASSSGLGSSYEQYFGPGTRLTVT.

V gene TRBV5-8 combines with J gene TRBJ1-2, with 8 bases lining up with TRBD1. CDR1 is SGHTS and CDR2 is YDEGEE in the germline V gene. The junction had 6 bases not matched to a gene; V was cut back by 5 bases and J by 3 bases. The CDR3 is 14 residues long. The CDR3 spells CASSSRGRYYGYTF. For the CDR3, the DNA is TGTGCCAGCAGTTCCAGGGGGCGGTACTATGGCTACACCTTC.

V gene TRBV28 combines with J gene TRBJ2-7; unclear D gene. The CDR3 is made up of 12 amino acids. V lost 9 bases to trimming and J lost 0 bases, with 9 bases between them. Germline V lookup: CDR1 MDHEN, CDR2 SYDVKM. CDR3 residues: CASQTFSYEQYF. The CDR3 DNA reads TGTGCCAGTCAAACCTTCTCCTACGAGCAGTACTTC.

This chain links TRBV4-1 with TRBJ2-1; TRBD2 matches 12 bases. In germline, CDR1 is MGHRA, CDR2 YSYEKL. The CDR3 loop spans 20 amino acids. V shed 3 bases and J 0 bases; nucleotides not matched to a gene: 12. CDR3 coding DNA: TGCGCCAGCAGCCACCTAACCGGGACTAGCGGGTACAGCTCCTACAATGAGCAGTTCTTC. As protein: CASSHLTGTSGYSSYNEQFF.

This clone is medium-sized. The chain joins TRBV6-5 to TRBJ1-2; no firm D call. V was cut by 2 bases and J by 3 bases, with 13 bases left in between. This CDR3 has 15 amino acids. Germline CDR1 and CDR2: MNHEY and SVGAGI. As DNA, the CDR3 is TGTGCCAGCAGTTACAGGCCAGGCGAGGACTATGGCTACACCTTC. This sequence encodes CASSYRPGEDYGYTF.

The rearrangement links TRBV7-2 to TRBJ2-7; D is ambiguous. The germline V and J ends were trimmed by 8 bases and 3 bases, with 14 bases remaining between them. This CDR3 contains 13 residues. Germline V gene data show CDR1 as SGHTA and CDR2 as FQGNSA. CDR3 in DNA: TGTGCCAGCTCCATCATGCCACACTACGAGCAGTACTTC. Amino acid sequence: CASSIMPHYEQYF.

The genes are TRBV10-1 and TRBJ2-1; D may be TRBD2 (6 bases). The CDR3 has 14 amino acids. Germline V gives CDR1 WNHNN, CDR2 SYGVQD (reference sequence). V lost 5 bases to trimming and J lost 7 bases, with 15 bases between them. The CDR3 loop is CASSRGRTRNEQFF. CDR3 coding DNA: TGCGCCAGCAGTCGGGGGAGAACACGGAATGAGCAGTTCTTC.

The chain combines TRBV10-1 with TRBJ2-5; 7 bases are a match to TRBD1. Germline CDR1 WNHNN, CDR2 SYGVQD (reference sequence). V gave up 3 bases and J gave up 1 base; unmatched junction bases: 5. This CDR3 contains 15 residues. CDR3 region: CASSDAGTAQETQYF. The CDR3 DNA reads TGCGCCAGCAGTGACGCCGGGACAGCCCAAGAGACCCAGTACTTC.

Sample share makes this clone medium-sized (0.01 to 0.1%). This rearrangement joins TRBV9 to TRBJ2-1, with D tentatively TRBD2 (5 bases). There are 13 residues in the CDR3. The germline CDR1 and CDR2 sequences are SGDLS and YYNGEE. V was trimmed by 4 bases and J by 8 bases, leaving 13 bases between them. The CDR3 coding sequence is TGTGCCAGCAGCCTAGGAGGTAGTCATGAGCAGTTCTTC. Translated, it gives CASSLGGSHEQFF. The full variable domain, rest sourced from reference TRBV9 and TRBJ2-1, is DSGVTQTPKHLITATGQRVTLRCSPRSGDLSVYWYQQSLDQGLQFLIQYYNGEERAKGNILERFSAQQFPDLHSELNLSSLELGDSALYFCASSLGGSHEQFFGPGTRLTVL.